Detailed here is one TCR beta chain. These data are taken from a study of blood T cell repertoires in COVID-19. Clones were sequenced by immunoSEQ multiplex PCR, and TCRdb holds only the in-frame ones, with some missing. The table lists more than 350,000 clones, around nine tenths of them singletons. Allocation to cohorts depended on clinical history reported by the participants. This CDR3 comprises 16 residues. The chain recombines TRBV21-1 with TRBJ1-1; the D segment call TRBD1 is taken from the table without a DNA check. TRBV21-1 is flagged as a pseudogene. The TCR was taken from a woman younger than 35 who had been exposed to COVID-19. The sequenced sample consisted of PBMCs or T cells enriched from blood (not recorded which). The CDR3 sequence: CASRDRWGDIRGEAFF. CDR3 bases: TGTGCCAGCAGGGATAGATGGGGCGATATCAGAGGAGAAGCTTTCTTT.